This TCR beta chain was sequenced in a study of CD8 T cells in Susac syndrome. Note on this clonotype: A read error may produce the germline difference seen at one junction end.

RNA totalling roughly 0.45 to 1 ug underwent reverse transcription with random hexamers. The TCR beta CDR3 was amplified by immunoSEQ multiplex PCR across 54 Vbeta, 13 Jbeta. TCRdb used MiXCR to reprocess the immunoSEQ multiplex PCR reads, holding one entry per CDR3 protein. The sample lists around 140,000 distinct CDR3 sequences, roughly 80% seen once, with roughly 0.53% in the top ten. Blood CD8+ and CD4+ T cells underwent high-throughput TCR beta sequencing. The multiple sclerosis controls comprised treatment-naive patients whose relapsing-remitting disease was stable or active. Bulk CD8+ and CD4+ cells came from magnetic negative isolation; CD8+ TEMRA by FACS. The source material was CD8+ T cells from PBMCs. This sequence originates from a human donor with multiple sclerosis.

This CDR3 reads CARSQAGRGDGANVLTF. For the CDR3, the DNA is TGTGCCCGCAGCCAAGCGGGGAGGGGGGACGGGGCCAACGTCCTGACTTTC. The V call is TRBV4-2, the J call TRBJ2-6, with D possibly being TRBD2 (7 bases). Germline CDR1 and CDR2: LGHNA and YNFKEQ. The CDR3 runs to 17 residues.